Each of the 6 T cell receptor beta chains below was sequenced from the same sample in a study of regulatory T cells in long-lasting Graves disease. HTBI primers from iRepertoire and Arm-PCR of CDR3 regions yielded the TCR beta libraries. In TCRdb, the multiplex PCR reads were re-called with MiXCR into one record per CDR3 protein. The data contain roughly 560,000 distinct CDR3 sequences, around 11% of them seen just once; the ten biggest clones take up 8.9%. The time point was: newly diagnosed GD, antithyroid drugs for less than 3 months. Preparation of the TCR library used RNA extracted from PBMCs. The data also belong to a second study, concerning T cells in Graves' hyperthyroidism and ophthalmopathy.

Sequenced material: peripheral blood mononuclear cells (PBMCs), taken at new diagnosis, from a patient treated with antithyroid drugs. The receptors stem from a woman in her twenties or thirties with Graves disease.

Turning to this clonotype: One end of the junction is discordant with germline, which a read error may explain. V and J are TRBV5-1 and TRBJ1-4, with D unclear. The CDR3 runs 14 residues. Germline CDR1 SGHRS, CDR2 YFSETQ. The CDR3 DNA reads TGTGCCAGCAGTCGAGAGGCGACTAATGAAAAACTGTTTTTT. Translated: CASSREATNEKLFF.

The chain has TRBV2 and TRBJ2-2, with D perhaps being TRBD1 or TRBD2 (6 bases each). The ends were cut back, 7 bases at V and 10 bases at J, with 16 bases in the middle. CDR1 is SNHLY, CDR2 FYNNEI, per germline. CDR3 size: 13 residues. The CDR3 here is CASTIRGPTELFF. The CDR3 bases are TGTGCCAGCACGATCCGGGGGCCAACGGAGCTGTTTTTT.

This clonotype was recorded many times. The rearrangement uses TRBV29-1 and TRBJ2-7; 13 bases line up with TRBD2. This CDR3 has 15 residues. The V gene end was trimmed by 6 bases and the J gene end by 2 bases; junction bases not matched to a gene: 7. The germline CDR1 and CDR2 sequences are SQVTM and ANQGSEA. The CDR3 DNA follows: TGCAGCGTGGCCGGGACTAGCGGGACGACCTACGAGCAGTACTTC. The encoded protein is CSVAGTSGTTYEQYF.

The chain recombines TRBV7-2 with TRBJ2-3; 7 nucleotides line up with TRBD1. The CDR3 length is 15 residues. The J segment lost 0 bases and the V segment lost 5 bases, leaving 5 bases of the junction unmatched. From germline, CDR1 is SGHTA and CDR2 FQGNSA. CDR3 in amino acids: CASSPDRSSTDTQYF. The CDR3 DNA reads as TGTGCCAGCAGCCCGGACAGGAGTAGCACAGATACGCAGTATTTT.

Many counts were recorded for this clonotype. V and J are TRBV19 and TRBJ1-5; 8 nucleotides match TRBD1. CDR1 is LNHDA, CDR2 SQIVND, per germline (reference sequence). J lost 4 bases, V lost 3 bases, and 8 bases had no gene match. CDR3 length equals 16 residues. CDR3 region: CASSMNSRGPNQPQHF. The CDR3 bases are TGTGCCAGTAGTATGAATAGCAGGGGGCCGAATCAGCCCCAGCATTTT. Using reference TRBV19 and TRBJ1-5 for the parts outside the CDR3, the full variable domain is DGGITQSPKYLFRKEGQNVTLSCEQNLNHDAMYWYRQDPGQGLRLIYYSQIVNDFQKGDIAEGYSVSREKKESFPLTVTSAQKNPTAFYLCASSMNSRGPNQPQHFGDGTRLSIL.

The CDR3: CASSSRVWENTIYF. The CDR3 bases are TGTGCCAGCAGCTCGAGGGTGTGGGAAAACACCATATATTTT. The chain recombines TRBV13 with TRBJ1-3; D not resolved. From germline, CDR1 is PRHDT and CDR2 FYEKMQ (reference sequence). V gave up 4 bases and J gave up 6 bases, with 13 bases separating them. The CDR3 loop spans 14 amino acids.